This TCR beta chain comes out of a study of T cells in Graves' hyperthyroidism and ophthalmopathy. Note on this clonotype: Its cognate antigen is unknown.

Study observations and caveats: Blood samples included most of the expanded thyroid clonotypes exceeding 0.001.

The TCR beta CDR3 regions underwent amplification using RNA transcripts as the source. HTBI primers were employed in a first-round RT-PCR of the TCR CDR3. TCRdb recomputed calls from the multiplex PCR reads with MiXCR, one row per CDR3 protein. Altogether more than 300,000 distinct CDR3 sequences are present, about a sixth being singletons, with the ten largest covering more than 30%. The specimen was blood. The source is a woman aged 25 to 39 with Graves' hyperthyroidism that later progressed to Graves' ophthalmopathy.

The DNA for the CDR3 is TGTGCCAGCAGCCAAGAGGCAGGATTTGGCTACACCTTC. Translating gives CASSQEAGFGYTF. This chain connects TRBV3-1 to TRBJ1-2; D uncertain. The CDR3 loop spans 13 amino acids. V gave up 0 bases and J gave up 7 bases, with 9 bases separating them. In germline, CDR1 is LGHDT, CDR2 YNNKEL (reference sequence).